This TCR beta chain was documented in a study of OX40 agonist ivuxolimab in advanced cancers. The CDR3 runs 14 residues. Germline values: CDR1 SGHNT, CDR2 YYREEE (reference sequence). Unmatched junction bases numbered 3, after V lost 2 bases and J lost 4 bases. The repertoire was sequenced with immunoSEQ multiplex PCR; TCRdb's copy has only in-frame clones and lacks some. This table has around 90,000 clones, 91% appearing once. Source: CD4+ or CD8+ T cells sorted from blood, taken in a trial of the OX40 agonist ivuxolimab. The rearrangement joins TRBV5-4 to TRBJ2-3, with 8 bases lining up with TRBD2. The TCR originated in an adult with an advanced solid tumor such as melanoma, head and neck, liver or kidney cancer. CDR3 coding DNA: TGTGCCAGCAGCTTAGGCGGGAGGTCAGATACGCAGTATTTT. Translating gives CASSLGGRSDTQYF.